These 19 T cell receptor beta chains were all obtained from the same sample, sequenced in a study of T-cell memory formation after mild COVID-19. TCRdb processed the 5' RACE reads anew with MiXCR; each CDR3 protein has one entry. This sample has about 110,000 distinct CDR3 sequences, with 15% to 20% found just once. Sequenced sample: PBMCs or a T cell subset sorted from them (not recorded which). The receptor set was obtained from a man aged 18 to 29 who had mild COVID-19 (a few samples of this study predate the infection). Cell type and time point are not known.

The table lists this clonotype with a few counts. The chain couples TRBV5-1 to TRBJ2-2, with D hard to call. The germline V gene encodes CDR1 SGHRS and CDR2 YFSETQ. The CDR3 totals 15 residues. With 1 base removed from V and 0 bases from J, the gap between germline ends came to 7 bases. This CDR3 is CASSLLQTNTGELFF. CDR3 sequence (DNA): TGCGCCAGCAGCTTGTTGCAGACGAACACCGGGGAGCTGTTTTTT.

This chain links TRBV11-2 with TRBJ2-3; D not certain. V was clipped by 1 base and J by 5 bases, with 7 bases between them. CDR3 length equals 13 residues. CDR1 is SGHAT and CDR2 is FQNNGV in the germline V gene. The CDR3 is CASSLVVQDTQYF. The CDR3 nucleotides are TGTGCCAGCAGCTTAGTGGTCCAAGATACGCAGTATTTT.

This clonotype was counted only a few times. This chain links TRBV18 with TRBJ2-1, with 9 bases fitting TRBD1. Germline-derived CDR1 and CDR2 are KGHSH and LQKENI. This CDR3 has 15 residues. V gave up 2 bases and J gave up 8 bases; unmatched junction bases: 7. For the CDR3, the DNA is TGTGCCAGCTCACCAGGGGGACAGGGATTCGATGAGCAGTTCTTC. Translating it yields CASSPGGQGFDEQFF.

This chain links TRBV5-6 with TRBJ2-7, with D unresolved. V lost 3 bases to trimming and J lost 3 bases, with 4 bases between them. The V gene's germline CDR1 is SGHDT and CDR2 YYEEEE. The CDR3 spans 11 residues. CDR3 in amino acids: CASSSGYEQYF. The CDR3 region has the DNA TGTGCCAGCAGCTCGGGCTACGAGCAGTACTTC.

This clonotype was seen a single time. CDR3 residues: CASSQLAETDTQYF. The DNA for the CDR3 is TGTGCCAGCAGTCAACTAGCGGAAACAGATACGCAGTATTTT. The V gene is TRBV7-3, the J gene TRBJ2-3; 8 bases agree with TRBD2. This CDR3 spans 14 amino acids. Germline CDR1 SGHTA, CDR2 FQGTGA. With 6 bases clipped from V and 3 bases from J, the junction kept 5 bases outside the gene matches.

The chain carries TRBV5-1 and TRBJ2-5, with a weak D call TRBD2 (6 bases). Germline V CDR1 and CDR2: SGHRS, YFSETQ. V lost 0 bases and J 5 bases, leaving 14 bases between the germline ends. The CDR3 covers 15 residues. In nucleotides, the CDR3 is TGCGCCAGCAGCTTGGTGTACGGGGGAGTCGAGACCCAGTACTTC. Its protein product is CASSLVYGGVETQYF.

The V and J genes are TRBV18 and TRBJ1-1; 12 bases are shared with TRBD1. This CDR3 region has 18 residues. Germline V gives CDR1 KGHSH, CDR2 LQKENI. V lost 3 bases, J lost 5 bases, and 13 bases stayed unmatched. The CDR3: CASSPNVPGQGARTEAFF. The DNA for the CDR3 is TGTGCCAGCTCACCCAACGTCCCGGGACAGGGGGCGAGGACTGAAGCTTTCTTT.

The chain is built from TRBV7-2 and TRBJ1-1, with D maybe TRBD1 (5 bases). The CDR3 has 14 residues. V was cut by 8 bases and J by 0 bases, with 13 bases left in between. CDR1 is SGHTA, CDR2 FQGNSA, per germline. The CDR3 is CASHRGRMNTEAFF. CDR3 DNA sequence: TGTGCCAGCCACCGGGGACGCATGAACACTGAAGCTTTCTTT.

This clonotype occurred a few times. The genes are TRBV7-2 and TRBJ1-1; unclear D gene. This CDR3 comprises 14 residues. V gave up 3 bases and J gave up 4 bases, with 12 bases separating them. Germline CDR1 and CDR2: SGHTA and FQGNSA. CDR3 protein: CASSLGRRSTEAFF. The CDR3 DNA is TGTGCCAGCAGCTTGGGGAGGAGAAGCACTGAAGCTTTCTTT.

This clonotype was observed a few times. V is TRBV28 and J is TRBJ2-2; D call uncertain. V lost 5 bases and J 2 bases, leaving 9 bases between the germline ends. The V gene's germline CDR1 is MDHEN and CDR2 SYDVKM. This CDR3 has 14 amino acids. The CDR3 spells CASSLIQNTGELFF. DNA for the CDR3: TGTGCCAGCAGTCTAATACAAAACACCGGGGAGCTGTTTTTT. Full variable domain (rest looked up from reference TRBV28 and TRBJ2-2): DVKVTQSSRYLVKRTGEKVFLECVQDMDHENMFWYRQDPGLGLRLIYFSYDVKMKEKGDIPEGYSVSREKKERFSLILESASTNQTSMYLCASSLIQNTGELFFGEGSRLTVL.

DNA of the CDR3: TGCAGTGCTAGGGGGCCAGGGACGGGTCAGCCCCAGCATTTT. Amino acids: CSARGPGTGQPQHF. The V call is TRBV20-1, the J call TRBJ1-5; possibly TRBD1 for D (5 bases). Germline CDR1 and CDR2: DFQATT and SNEGSKA (reference sequence). V was clipped by 3 bases and J by 6 bases, with 15 bases between them. There are 14 residues in the CDR3.

This rearrangement joins TRBV5-1 to TRBJ2-1; the D call may be TRBD1 or TRBD2 (5 bases each). CDR3 length: 13 amino acids. Germline CDR1 reads SGHRS; CDR2 reads YFSETQ. The ends were cut back, 0 bases at V and 5 bases at J, with 6 bases in the middle. The CDR3 sequence is CASSLGGDNEQFF. The CDR3 region has the DNA TGCGCCAGCAGCTTGGGAGGGGACAATGAGCAGTTCTTC.

The genes are TRBV5-1 and TRBJ1-2, with TRBD1 as a possible D gene (6 bases). Germline-derived CDR1 and CDR2 are SGHRS and YFSETQ. This CDR3 has 13 residues. V was trimmed by 0 bases and J by 8 bases, leaving 11 bases between them. CDR3 nucleotide sequence: TGCGCCAGCAGCTTGGTGGGGGACAACGGCTACACCTTC. It encodes CASSLVGDNGYTF.

This chain joins TRBV6-2 or TRBV6-3 and TRBJ1-5; 10 bases are a match to TRBD1. The CDR3 extends over 13 amino acids. The germline V gene encodes CDR1 MNHEY and CDR2 SVGEGT. The J segment lost 7 bases and the V segment lost 6 bases, leaving 3 bases of the junction unmatched. The CDR3: CASRDRGDQPQHF. The CDR3 nucleotides are TGTGCCAGCAGGGACAGGGGGGACCAGCCCCAGCATTTT.

A few counts support this clonotype. The chain carries TRBV7-8 and TRBJ1-6, with D perhaps TRBD1 (5 bases). Trimming took 5 bases from V and 7 from J, leaving 9 bases between them. This CDR3 comprises 13 residues. Germline lookup yields CDR1 SGHVS and CDR2 FQNEAQ. CDR3 coding DNA: TGTGCCAGCAGCCCCGACAGCAATTCACCCCTCCACTTT. Translating it yields CASSPDSNSPLHF.

The chain has TRBV28 and TRBJ2-7; 8 bases agree with TRBD1. The V segment lost 4 bases and the J segment 2 bases; nucleotides outside the gene matches: 10. Looked up from germline, CDR1 is MDHEN and CDR2 is SYDVKM. This CDR3 region has 16 residues. The CDR3 DNA is TGTGCCAGCAGTTCGATCGGACAGGGTAGTACCTACGAGCAGTACGTC. Its protein is CASSSIGQGSTYEQYV.

This clonotype has a handful of counts. The rearrangement links TRBV9 to TRBJ2-3; either TRBD1 or TRBD2 may supply D (5 bases each). V shed 2 bases and J shed 1 base, with 14 bases lying between them. CDR1 SGDLS and CDR2 YYNGEE come from the germline V gene. This CDR3 spans 16 amino acids. The CDR3 DNA reads TGTGCCAGCAGCGTCGACCGGGGACGGGGCACAGATACGCAGTATTTT. Its protein is CASSVDRGRGTDTQYF. Drawing the rest from reference TRBV9 and TRBJ2-3, the complete variable domain is DSGVTQTPKHLITATGQRVTLRCSPRSGDLSVYWYQQSLDQGLQFLIQYYNGEERAKGNILERFSAQQFPDLHSELNLSSLELGDSALYFCASSVDRGRGTDTQYFGPGTRLTVL.

The chain couples TRBV11-1 to TRBJ2-2; D not resolved. Per germline, CDR1 SGHAT and CDR2 FQDESV (reference sequence). With 7 bases removed from V and 1 base from J, the gap between germline ends came to 13 bases. The CDR3 consists of 15 residues. CDR3 amino acids: CASTNRAGNTGELFF. In DNA, the CDR3 is TGTGCCAGCACCAACCGGGCAGGGAACACCGGGGAGCTGTTTTTT.

A few counts support this clonotype. The chain employs TRBV10-3 and TRBJ1-1; TRBD1 matches at 8 bases. The CDR3 length is 13 residues. CDR1 and CDR2 (germline): ENHRY, SYGVKD. V shed 10 bases and J 0 bases; nucleotides not matched to a gene: 4. CDR3 DNA: TGTGCCACCCGGACAGGGATGAACACTGAAGCTTTCTTT. Amino acids: CATRTGMNTEAFF.